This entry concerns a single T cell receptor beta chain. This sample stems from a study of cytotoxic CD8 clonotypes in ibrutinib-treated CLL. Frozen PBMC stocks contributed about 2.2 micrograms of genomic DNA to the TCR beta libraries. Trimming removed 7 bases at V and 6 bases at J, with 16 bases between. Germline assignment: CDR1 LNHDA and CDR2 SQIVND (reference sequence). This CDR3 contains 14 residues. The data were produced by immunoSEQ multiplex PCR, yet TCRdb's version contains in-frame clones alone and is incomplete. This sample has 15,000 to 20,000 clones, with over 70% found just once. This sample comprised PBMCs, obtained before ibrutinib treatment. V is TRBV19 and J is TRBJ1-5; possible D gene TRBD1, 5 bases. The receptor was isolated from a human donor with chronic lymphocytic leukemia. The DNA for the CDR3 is TGTGCCAGTATGGGAGGACAAGCCCGTCAGCCCCAGCATTTT. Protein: CASMGGQARQPQHF.